The rows below give T cell receptor beta chains drawn from one sample of a study of T cell changes during pregnancy in multiple sclerosis. Profiling relied on immunoSEQ multiplex PCR, and the TCRdb table lists in-frame clones only, not all of them. Of 55,000 to 65,000 clones in the sample, roughly 92% were seen once. This specimen consisted of peripheral blood, obtained in the second trimester of pregnancy. These receptors came from a female donor with multiple sclerosis, enrolled in a pregnancy study. CDR3s include the opening cysteine and the closing phenylalanine or tryptophan. The order of the fields is clone size, V gene, D gene, J gene, CDR3 protein, CDR3 DNA. D genes are given only for firm matches. Some rows mark clone size as missing; the rest say once, few, many or name a class of expanded clone.

>.|TRBV4-1|TRBD2|TRBJ2-7
CASSQDTGLAGQYF
TGCGCCAGCAGCCAAGATACGGGACTAGCGGGACAGTACTTC
>many|TRBV19|.|TRBJ1-2
CASSIEVDFYGYTF
TGTGCCAGTAGTATTGAGGTCGACTTCTATGGCTACACCTTC
>.|TRBV7-8|.|TRBJ2-1
CASSLRSGTLTNEQFF
TGTGCCAGCAGCTTAAGGAGCGGTACCCTAACCAATGAGCAGTTCTTC
>.|TRBV5-6|.|TRBJ1-2
CASKEQRPYGYTF
TGTGCCAGCAAGGAACAGAGACCCTATGGCTACACCTTC
>.|TRBV7-6|TRBD2|TRBJ2-7
CASSGLAGGEQYF
TGTGCCAGCAGTGGACTAGCGGGTGGCGAGCAGTACTTC
>.|TRBV10-1|.|TRBJ2-7
CASSESRAGSYEQYF
TGCGCCAGCAGTGAGTCTCGCGCGGGATCCTACGAGCAGTACTTC
>.|TRBV2|.|TRBJ2-5
CASSAGLQETQYF
TGTGCCAGCAGCGCCGGACTCCAAGAGACCCAGTACTTC
>.|TRBV6-6|TRBD1|TRBJ1-6
CASSGQGRDSPLHF
TGTGCCAGCAGCGGACAGGGTCGGGATTCACCCCTCCACTTT
>.|TRBV5-1|TRBD2|TRBJ2-2
CASSQAGGLAGFAGELFF
TGCGCCAGCAGCCAGGCAGGAGGACTAGCGGGATTCGCCGGGGAGCTGTTTTTT
>.|TRBV30|.|TRBJ1-1
CAWGGIGTEAFF
TGTGCCTGGGGAGGGATCGGTACTGAAGCTTTCTTT
>.|TRBV5-1|TRBD2|TRBJ2-2
CASSTLAGGNTGELFF
TGCGCCAGCAGCACACTAGCGGGGGGAAACACCGGGGAGCTGTTTTTT
>.|TRBV4-1|TRBD1|TRBJ2-1
CASSQDQGAYNEQFF
TGCGCCAGCAGCCAAGATCAGGGGGCCTACAATGAGCAGTTCTTC
>.|TRBV7-6|.|TRBJ2-7
CASSPGNGEQYF
TGTGCCAGCAGCCCAGGTAACGGCGAGCAGTACTTC
>.|TRBV10-2|TRBD1|TRBJ2-7
CASLIGTGGGRLQYF
TGCGCCAGCCTAATAGGGACAGGGGGCGGGAGGTTGCAGTACTTC
>.|TRBV5-6|.|TRBJ2-3
CASSLFSPADTQYF
TGTGCCAGCAGCTTGTTTTCGCCGGCAGATACGCAGTATTTT
>once|TRBV19|.|TRBJ1-2
CASSPGFYGYTF
TGTGCCTCTTCTCCAGGCTTCTATGGCTACACCTTC
>.|TRBV28|.|TRBJ2-5
CASSLVDRKQETQYF
TGTGCCAGCAGTTTGGTGGACAGAAAGCAAGAGACCCAGTACTTC
>.|TRBV7-2|.|TRBJ1-3
CASSLIASSGNTIYF
TGTGCCAGCAGCTTAATTGCGAGCTCTGGAAACACCATATATTTT
>.|TRBV10-3|TRBD2|TRBJ2-2
CAITPRGLAGENGELFF
TGTGCCATCACTCCGAGGGGACTAGCGGGAGAGAACGGGGAGCTGTTTTTT
>.|TRBV13|.|TRBJ2-2
CASSANNRGAGMIRELFF
TGTGCCAGCAGCGCCAATAACAGGGGCGCGGGAATGATCAGGGAGCTGTTTTTT
>.|TRBV28|.|TRBJ2-3
CASSLILSDTQYF
TGTGCCAGCAGTTTAATCCTCTCAGATACGCAGTATTTT
>.|TRBV5-1|.|TRBJ1-5
CASSLDGGERQPQHF
TGCGCCAGCAGCTTGGACGGGGGGGAGCGACAGCCCCAGCATTTT
>.|TRBV5-1|.|TRBJ2-2
CASSTGENTGELFF
TGCGCCAGCAGTACCGGAGAAAACACCGGGGAGCTGTTTTTT
>.|TRBV10-3|TRBD1|TRBJ2-7
CAMGGTGSDEQYF
TGTGCCATGGGTGGGACAGGGTCCGACGAGCAGTACTTC
>.|TRBV7-8|.|TRBJ2-1
CASSHPSPPSSYNEQFF
TGTGCCAGCAGCCACCCGTCTCCGCCCAGCTCCTACAATGAGCAGTTCTTC
>.|TRBV5-6|.|TRBJ1-1
CASSSLLEVTEAFF
TGTGCCAGCAGCAGCCTATTGGAGGTAACTGAAGCTTTCTTT
>.|TRBV27|TRBD1|TRBJ2-7
CASSPSRGPLSYEQYF
TGTGCCAGCAGTCCCTCCAGGGGGCCCCTCTCCTACGAGCAGTACTTC
>.|TRBV5-1|.|TRBJ1-1
CASSSTRGESEAFF
TGCGCCAGCAGCTCCACCAGGGGTGAGAGTGAAGCTTTCTTT
>.|TRBV19|TRBD2|TRBJ2-7
CASSMIRAGAGEQYF
TGTGCCAGTAGTATGATAAGAGCGGGAGCGGGGGAGCAGTACTTC
>.|TRBV27|.|TRBJ2-6
CASSPLGTLINVLTF
TGTGCCAGCAGTCCCTTAGGGACTCTTATCAACGTCCTGACTTTC
>.|TRBV27|.|TRBJ1-5
CASSSSAGDSNQPQHF
TGTGCCAGCAGTTCCTCTGCAGGGGATAGCAATCAGCCCCAGCATTTT
>.|TRBV5-1|TRBD2|TRBJ2-2
CASSFGVDSGIPGELFF
TGCGCCAGCAGCTTCGGAGTCGATAGCGGGATTCCCGGGGAGCTGTTTTTT
>few|TRBV5-4|TRBD1|TRBJ1-4
CASSLNRGQGNEKLFF
TGTGCCAGCAGCTTAAACAGGGGGCAGGGTAATGAAAAACTGTTTTTT
>.|TRBV7-2|.|TRBJ2-7
CASSLNGLAGYEQYF
TGTGCCAGCAGCTTAAATGGGCTAGCTGGCTACGAGCAGTACTTC